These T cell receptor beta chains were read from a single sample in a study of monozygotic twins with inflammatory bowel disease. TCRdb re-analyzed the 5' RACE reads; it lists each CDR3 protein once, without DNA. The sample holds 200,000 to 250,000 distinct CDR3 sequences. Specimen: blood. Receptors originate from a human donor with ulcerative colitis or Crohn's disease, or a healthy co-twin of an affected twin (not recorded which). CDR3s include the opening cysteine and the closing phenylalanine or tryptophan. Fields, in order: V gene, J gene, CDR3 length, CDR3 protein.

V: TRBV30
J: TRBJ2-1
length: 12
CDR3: CAWSRVYNEQFF

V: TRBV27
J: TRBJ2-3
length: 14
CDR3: CASSLRQGTDTQYF

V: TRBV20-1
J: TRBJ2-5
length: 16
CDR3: CSARAFRTGMQETQYF

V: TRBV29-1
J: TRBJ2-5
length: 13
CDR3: CSIWTGDLETQYF

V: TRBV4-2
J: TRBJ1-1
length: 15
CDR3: CASSQAPTENTEAFF

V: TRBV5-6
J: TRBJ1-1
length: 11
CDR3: CASSLRDGAFF

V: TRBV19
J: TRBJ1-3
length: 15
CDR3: CASSIDREYRNTIYF

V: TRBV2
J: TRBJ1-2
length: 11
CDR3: CASKVSYGYTF

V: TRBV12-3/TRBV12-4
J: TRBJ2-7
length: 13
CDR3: CASVPQGRYEQYF

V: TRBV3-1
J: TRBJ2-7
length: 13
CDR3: CASMWTSGYEQYF